This T cell receptor beta chain was found in a study of regulatory T cells in long-lasting Graves disease. About the study: Less than 3 months of antithyroid drugs had been taken by newly diagnosed Graves' patients. Study results and limitations: New patients shared around 980 public clonotypes, and persistent patients shared more, with about 2,500.

The CDR3 spans 14 residues. The germline V gene has CDR1 SNHLY and CDR2 FYNNEI. V was trimmed by 6 bases and J by 2 bases, leaving 10 bases between them. Arm-PCR of CDR3 regions and iRepertoire HTBI primers were the basis on which TCR beta libraries were built. TCRdb itself ran the multiplex PCR reads through MiXCR, one entry per CDR3 protein. This sample has roughly 560,000 distinct CDR3 sequences, with approximately 16% found just once. Time point in this sample: newly diagnosed GD, antithyroid drugs for less than 3 months. The TCR library was made from RNA extracted from PBMCs. This clonotype was seen at least ten times. As yet, its antigen is unknown. These data were also reused for a study on T cells in Graves' hyperthyroidism and ophthalmopathy. As that study records: Any patient presenting with uncontrolled infection, other autoimmune disease, pregnancy or lactation was left out.

The TCR originated in a woman aged 35-65 years with Graves disease. The material was peripheral blood mononuclear cells (PBMCs), obtained at new diagnosis, from a patient treated with antithyroid drugs. This chain links TRBV2 with TRBJ2-2; a possible D gene is TRBD2 (6 bases). CDR3 nucleotide sequence: TGTGCCAGCAGGGGAGGACATAACACCGGGGAGCTGTTTTTT. This sequence encodes CASRGGHNTGELFF.